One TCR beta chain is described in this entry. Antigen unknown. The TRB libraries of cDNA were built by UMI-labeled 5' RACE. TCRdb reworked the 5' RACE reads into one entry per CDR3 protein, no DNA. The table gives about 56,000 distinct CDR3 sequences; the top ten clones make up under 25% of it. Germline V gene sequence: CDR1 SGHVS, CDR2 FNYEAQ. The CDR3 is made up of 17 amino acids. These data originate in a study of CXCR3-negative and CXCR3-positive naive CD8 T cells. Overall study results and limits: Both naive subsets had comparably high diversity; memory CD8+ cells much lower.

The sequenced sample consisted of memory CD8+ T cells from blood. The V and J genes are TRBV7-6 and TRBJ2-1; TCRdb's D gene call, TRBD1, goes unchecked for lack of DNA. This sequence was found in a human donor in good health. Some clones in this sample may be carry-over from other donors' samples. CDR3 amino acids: CASSLAWGQGAADEQFF.